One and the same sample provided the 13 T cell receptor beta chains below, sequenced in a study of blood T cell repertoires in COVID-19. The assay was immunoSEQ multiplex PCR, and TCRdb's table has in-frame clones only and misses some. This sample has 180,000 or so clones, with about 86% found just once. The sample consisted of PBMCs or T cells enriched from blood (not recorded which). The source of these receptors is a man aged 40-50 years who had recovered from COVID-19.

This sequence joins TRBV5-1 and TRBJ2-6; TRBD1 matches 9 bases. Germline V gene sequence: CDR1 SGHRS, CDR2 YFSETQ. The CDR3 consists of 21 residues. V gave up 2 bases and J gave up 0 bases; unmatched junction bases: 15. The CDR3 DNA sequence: TGCGCCAGCAGCTTAACAGCGCGGGACAGGGCCTTAAGCTCTGGGGCCAACGTCCTGACTTTC. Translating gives CASSLTARDRALSSGANVLTF.

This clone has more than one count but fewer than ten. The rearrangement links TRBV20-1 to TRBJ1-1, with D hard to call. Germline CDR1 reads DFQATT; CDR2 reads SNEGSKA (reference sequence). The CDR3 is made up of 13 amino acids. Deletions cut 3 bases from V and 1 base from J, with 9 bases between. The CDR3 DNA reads TGCAGTGCTAGTGTCACTTCGAACACTGAAGCTTTCTTT. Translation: CSASVTSNTEAFF.

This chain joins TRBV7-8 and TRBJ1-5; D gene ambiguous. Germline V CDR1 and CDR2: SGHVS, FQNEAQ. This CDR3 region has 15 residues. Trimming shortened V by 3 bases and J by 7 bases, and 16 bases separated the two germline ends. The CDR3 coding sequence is TGTGCCAGCAGCTTGACCTACTCAGGAGGCCAGCCCCAGCATTTT. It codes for CASSLTYSGGQPQHF. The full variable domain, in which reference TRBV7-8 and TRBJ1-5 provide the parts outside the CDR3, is GAGVSQSPRYKVAKRGQDVALRCDPISGHVSLFWYQQALGQGPEFLTYFQNEAQLDKSGLPSDRFFAERPEGSVSTLKIQRTQQEDSAVYLCASSLTYSGGQPQHFGDGTRLSIL.

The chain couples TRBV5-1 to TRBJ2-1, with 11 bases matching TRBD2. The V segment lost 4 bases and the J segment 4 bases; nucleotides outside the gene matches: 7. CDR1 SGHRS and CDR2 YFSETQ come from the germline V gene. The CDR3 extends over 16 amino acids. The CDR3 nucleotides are TGCGCCAGCAGCGCCACTAGCGGGGGTCTGTACAATGAGCAGTTCTTC. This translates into CASSATSGGLYNEQFF.

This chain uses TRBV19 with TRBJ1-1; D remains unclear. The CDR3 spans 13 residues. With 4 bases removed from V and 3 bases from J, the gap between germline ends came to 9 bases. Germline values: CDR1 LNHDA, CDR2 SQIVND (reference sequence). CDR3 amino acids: CASSSRIDTEAFF. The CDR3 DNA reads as TGTGCCAGTAGTAGCAGGATCGACACTGAAGCTTTCTTT.

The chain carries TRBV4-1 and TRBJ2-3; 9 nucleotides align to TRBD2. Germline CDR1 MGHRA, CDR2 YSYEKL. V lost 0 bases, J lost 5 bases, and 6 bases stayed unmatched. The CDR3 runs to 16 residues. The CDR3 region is CASSQDPSGVGDTQYF. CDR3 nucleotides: TGCGCCAGCAGCCAAGATCCTAGCGGGGTTGGAGATACGCAGTATTTT.

CDR3: CASSLLSLDTEAFF. The CDR3 DNA sequence: TGTGCCAGCAGCCTGCTGAGTCTGGACACTGAAGCTTTCTTT. The chain joins TRBV7-9 to TRBJ1-1; no clear D gene. The V gene lost 5 bases and the J gene lost 3 bases, with 13 bases spanning the gap. Germline CDR1 SEHNR, CDR2 FQNEAQ (reference sequence). This CDR3 spans 14 amino acids.

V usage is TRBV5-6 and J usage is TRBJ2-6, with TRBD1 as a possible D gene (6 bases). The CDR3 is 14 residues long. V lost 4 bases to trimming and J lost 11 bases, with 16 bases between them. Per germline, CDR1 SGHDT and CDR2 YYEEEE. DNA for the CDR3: TGTGCCAGCAGCCGAACGGGACAAATAGACGTCCTGACTTTC. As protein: CASSRTGQIDVLTF.

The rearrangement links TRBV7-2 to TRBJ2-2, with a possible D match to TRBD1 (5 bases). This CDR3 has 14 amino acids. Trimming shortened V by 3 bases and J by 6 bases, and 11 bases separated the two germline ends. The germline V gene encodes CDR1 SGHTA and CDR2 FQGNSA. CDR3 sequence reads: CASSFDAGPGELFF. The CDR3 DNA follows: TGTGCCAGCAGCTTCGATGCAGGGCCCGGGGAGCTGTTTTTT. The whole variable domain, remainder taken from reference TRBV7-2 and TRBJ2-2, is GAGVSQSPSNKVTEKGKDVELRCDPISGHTALYWYRQSLGQGLEFLIYFQGNSAPDKSGLPSDRFSAERTGGSVSTLTIQRTQQEDSAVYLCASSFDAGPGELFFGEGSRLTVL.

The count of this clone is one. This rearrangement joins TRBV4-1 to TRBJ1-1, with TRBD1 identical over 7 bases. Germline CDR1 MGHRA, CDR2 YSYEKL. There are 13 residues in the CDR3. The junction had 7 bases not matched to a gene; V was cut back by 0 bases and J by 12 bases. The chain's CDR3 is CASSQDDRALPFF. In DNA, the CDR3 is TGCGCCAGCAGCCAAGACGACAGGGCGCTGCCTTTCTTT.

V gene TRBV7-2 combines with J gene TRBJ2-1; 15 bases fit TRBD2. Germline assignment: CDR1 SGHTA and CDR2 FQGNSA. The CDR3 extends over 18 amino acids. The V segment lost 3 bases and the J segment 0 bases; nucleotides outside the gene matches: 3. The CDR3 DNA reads TGTGCCAGCAGCTTGCGGACTAGCGGGGGGGCCTCCTACAATGAGCAGTTCTTC. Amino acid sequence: CASSLRTSGGASYNEQFF.

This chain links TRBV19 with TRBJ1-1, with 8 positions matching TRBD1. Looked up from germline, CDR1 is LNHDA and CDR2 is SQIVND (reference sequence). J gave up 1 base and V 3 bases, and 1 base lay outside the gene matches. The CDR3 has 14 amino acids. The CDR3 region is CASSIQGANTEAFF. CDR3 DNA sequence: TGTGCCAGTAGTATCCAGGGGGCGAACACTGAAGCTTTCTTT.

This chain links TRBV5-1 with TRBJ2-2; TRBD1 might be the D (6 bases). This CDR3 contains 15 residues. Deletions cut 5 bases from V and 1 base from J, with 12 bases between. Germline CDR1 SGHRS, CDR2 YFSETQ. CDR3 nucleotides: TGCGCCAGCAGGCCGACAGGACTGAACACCGGGGAGCTGTTTTTT. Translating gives CASRPTGLNTGELFF.